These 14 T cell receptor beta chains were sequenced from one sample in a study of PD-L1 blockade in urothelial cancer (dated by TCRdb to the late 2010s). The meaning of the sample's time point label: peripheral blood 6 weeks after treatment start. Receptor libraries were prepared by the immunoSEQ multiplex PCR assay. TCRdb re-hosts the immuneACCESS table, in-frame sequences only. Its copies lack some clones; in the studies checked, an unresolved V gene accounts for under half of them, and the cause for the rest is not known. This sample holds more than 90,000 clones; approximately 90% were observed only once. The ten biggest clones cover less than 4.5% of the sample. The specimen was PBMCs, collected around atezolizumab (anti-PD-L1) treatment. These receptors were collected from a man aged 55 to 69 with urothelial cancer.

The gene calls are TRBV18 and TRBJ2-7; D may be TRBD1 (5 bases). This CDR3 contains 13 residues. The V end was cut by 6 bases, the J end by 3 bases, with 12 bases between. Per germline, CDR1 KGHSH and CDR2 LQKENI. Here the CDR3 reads CASSGRQIYEQYF. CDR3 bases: TGTGCCAGCTCGGGCAGACAGATCTACGAGCAGTACTTC.

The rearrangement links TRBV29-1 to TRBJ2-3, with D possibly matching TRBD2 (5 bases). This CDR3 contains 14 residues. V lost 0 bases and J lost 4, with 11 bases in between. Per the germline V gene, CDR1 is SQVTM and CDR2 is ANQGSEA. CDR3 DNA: TGCAGCGTTGAAGATTTGCGGGTCGCAGATACGCAGTATTTT. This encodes CSVEDLRVADTQYF.

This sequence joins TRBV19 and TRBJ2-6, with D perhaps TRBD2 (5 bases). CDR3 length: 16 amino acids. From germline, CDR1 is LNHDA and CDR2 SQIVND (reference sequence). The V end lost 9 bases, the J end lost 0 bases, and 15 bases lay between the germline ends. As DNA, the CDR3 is TGTGCCAGCCGGCCTGAGGGTGACTCTGGGGCCAACGTCCTGACTTTC. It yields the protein CASRPEGDSGANVLTF.

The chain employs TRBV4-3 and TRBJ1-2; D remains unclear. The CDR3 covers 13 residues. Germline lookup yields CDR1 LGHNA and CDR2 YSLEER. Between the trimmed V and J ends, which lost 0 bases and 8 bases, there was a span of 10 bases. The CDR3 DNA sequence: TGCGCCAGCAGCCAAGACTTCACGCAGGGCTACACCTTC. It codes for CASSQDFTQGYTF.

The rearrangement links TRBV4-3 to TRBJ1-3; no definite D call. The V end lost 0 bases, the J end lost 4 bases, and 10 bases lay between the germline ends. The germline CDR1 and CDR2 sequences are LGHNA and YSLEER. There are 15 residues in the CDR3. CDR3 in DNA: TGCGCCAGCAGCCAAGAAAGAGGGTCGGGAAACACCATATATTTT. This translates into CASSQERGSGNTIYF.

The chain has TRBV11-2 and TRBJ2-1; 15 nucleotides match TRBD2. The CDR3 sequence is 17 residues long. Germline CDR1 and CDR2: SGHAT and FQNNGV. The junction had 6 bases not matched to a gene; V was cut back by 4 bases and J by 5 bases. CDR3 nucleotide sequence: TGTGCCAGCAGCTGGGGACTAGCGGGGGGTGGGGACAATGAGCAGTTCTTC. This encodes CASSWGLAGGGDNEQFF.

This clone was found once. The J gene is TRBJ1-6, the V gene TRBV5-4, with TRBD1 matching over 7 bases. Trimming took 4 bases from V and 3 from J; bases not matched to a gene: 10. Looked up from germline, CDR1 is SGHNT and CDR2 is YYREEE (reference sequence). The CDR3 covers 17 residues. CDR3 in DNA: TGTGCCAGCAGCCTAGTTTCGACAGGGAACTATAATTCACCCCTCCACTTT. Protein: CASSLVSTGNYNSPLHF.

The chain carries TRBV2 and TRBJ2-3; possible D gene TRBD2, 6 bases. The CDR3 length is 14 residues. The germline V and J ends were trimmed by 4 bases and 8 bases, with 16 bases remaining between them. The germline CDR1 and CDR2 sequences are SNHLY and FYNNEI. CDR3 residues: CASSALTSPGTQYF. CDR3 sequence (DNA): TGTGCCAGCAGTGCCCTGACTAGTCCGGGTACGCAGTATTTT.

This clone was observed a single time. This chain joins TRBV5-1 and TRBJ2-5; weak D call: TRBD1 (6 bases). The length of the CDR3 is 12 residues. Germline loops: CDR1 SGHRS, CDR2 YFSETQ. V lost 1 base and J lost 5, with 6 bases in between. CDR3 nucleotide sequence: TGCGCCAGCAGCTTGACAGGGGAGACCCAGTACTTC. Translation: CASSLTGETQYF.

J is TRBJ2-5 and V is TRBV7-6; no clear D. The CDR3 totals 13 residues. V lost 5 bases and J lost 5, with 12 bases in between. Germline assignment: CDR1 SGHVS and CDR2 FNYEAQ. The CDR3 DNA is TGTGCCAGCAGCATCGTCCGTCGGGAGACCCAGTACTTC. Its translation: CASSIVRRETQYF.

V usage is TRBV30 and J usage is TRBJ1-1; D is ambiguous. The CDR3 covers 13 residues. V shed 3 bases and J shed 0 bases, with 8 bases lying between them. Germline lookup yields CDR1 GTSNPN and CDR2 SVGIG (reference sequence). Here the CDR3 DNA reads TGTGCCTGGAGCGAACATATGAACACTGAAGCTTTCTTT. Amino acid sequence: CAWSEHMNTEAFF.

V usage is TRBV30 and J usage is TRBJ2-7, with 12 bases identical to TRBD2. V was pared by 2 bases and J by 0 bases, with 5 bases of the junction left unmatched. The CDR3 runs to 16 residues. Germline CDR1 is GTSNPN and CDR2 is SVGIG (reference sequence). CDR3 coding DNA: TGTGCCTGGAGTTACAAGGGACTAGCGGGCTCCTACGAGCAGTACTTC. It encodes CAWSYKGLAGSYEQYF.

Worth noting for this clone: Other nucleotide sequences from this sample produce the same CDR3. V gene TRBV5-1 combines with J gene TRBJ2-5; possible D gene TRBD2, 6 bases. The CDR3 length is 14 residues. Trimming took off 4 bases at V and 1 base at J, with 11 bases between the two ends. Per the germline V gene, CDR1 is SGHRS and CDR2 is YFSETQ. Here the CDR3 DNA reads TGCGCCAGCAGCCCCGGGGGAGGCCAAGAGACCCAGTACTTC. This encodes CASSPGGGQETQYF.

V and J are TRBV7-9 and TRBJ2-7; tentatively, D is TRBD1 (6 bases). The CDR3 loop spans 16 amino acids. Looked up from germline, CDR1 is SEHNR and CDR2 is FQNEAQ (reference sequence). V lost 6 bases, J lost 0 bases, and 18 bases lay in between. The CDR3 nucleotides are TGTGCCAGCAGACCGTCGGGGACACAGAGCTCCTACGAGCAGTACTTC. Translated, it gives CASRPSGTQSSYEQYF.